A single TCR beta chain is shown here with its context. Its cognate antigen is unknown. Following autologous stem cell transplantation, relapse occurred in every patient, and exposure to brentuximab vedotin varied. V lost 4 bases to trimming and J lost 3 bases; unmatched junction nucleotides: 6. The germline CDR1 and CDR2 sequences are MNHEY and SMNVEV (reference sequence). The CDR3 has 16 amino acids. Sequencing used immunoSEQ multiplex PCR; TCRdb keeps in-frame clones, though not all of them. The sample holds around 100,000 clones; approximately 90% are singletons and the top ten take 5% to 7.5%. This sample is part of a study of PD-1 blockade in classical Hodgkin lymphoma. Whole-study results and caveats: Complete responders' baseline diversity resembled that of newly diagnosed patients. In newly diagnosed patients, baseline TCR diversity was reportedly below that of healthy donors.

Specimen: peripheral blood mononuclear cells (PBMCs), collected before the second cycle of nivolumab. This receptor was identified in a human donor with classical Hodgkin lymphoma. The rearrangement uses TRBV27 and TRBJ2-5, with 12 bases that match TRBD2. CDR3 in amino acids: CASSSLAGGSKETQYF. As DNA, the CDR3 is TGTGCCAGCAGTTCACTAGCGGGGGGTTCGAAAGAGACCCAGTACTTC.